A single sample gave rise to the 27 T cell receptor beta chains below, sequenced in a study of lymphopenia after photon versus proton radiotherapy. Assay: immunoSEQ multiplex PCR; the TCRdb copy retains only in-frame clones and omits some. The table shows 37,000 or so clones, with approximately 86% occurring only once. The specimen comprised peripheral blood, sampled from a patient treated with proton-based radiotherapy. The source of these receptors is a woman between 70 and 85 years old with pancreatic cancer. Some clones in this sample may be carry-over from other donors' samples.

This chain uses TRBV19 with TRBJ1-1; D unclear. Germline-derived CDR1 and CDR2 are LNHDA and SQIVND (reference sequence). V lost 4 bases to trimming and J lost 0 bases, with 6 bases between them. The CDR3 totals 13 residues. The CDR3 sequence: CASSTTVNTEAFF. The CDR3 nucleotides are TGTGCCAGTAGTACAACAGTGAACACTGAAGCTTTCTTT.

CDR3 coding DNA: TGTGCCAGCAGCTTGAGCACAGGGAGTGGCACTGAAGCTTTCTTT. This translates into CASSLSTGSGTEAFF. This rearrangement joins TRBV5-5 to TRBJ1-1; D is possibly TRBD1 (6 bases). This CDR3 comprises 15 residues. The V gene's germline CDR1 is SGHKS and CDR2 YYEKEE (reference sequence). Trimming cost V 1 base and J 4 bases, with 14 bases left between them.

The rearrangement links TRBV5-4 to TRBJ1-4; TRBD1 might be the D (6 bases). The ends were cut back, 8 bases at V and 10 bases at J, with 12 bases in the middle. The CDR3 is made up of 11 amino acids. CDR1 is SGHNT, CDR2 YYREEE, per germline (reference sequence). The CDR3 sequence is CARPGGAKLFF. CDR3 coding DNA: TGTGCCAGGCCTGGGGGGGCAAAACTGTTTTTT. The whole variable domain, filled in from reference TRBV5-4 and TRBJ1-4, reads ETGVTQSPTHLIKTRGQQVTLRCSSQSGHNTVSWYQQALGQGPQFIFQYYREEENGRGNFPPRFSGLQFPNYSSELNVNALELDDSALYLCARPGGAKLFFGSGTQLSVL.

The chain is built from TRBV7-9 and TRBJ2-1; possibly TRBD1 for D (6 bases). The CDR3 has 14 residues. Trimming removed 4 bases from V and 10 bases from J, with 17 bases in between. CDR1 SEHNR and CDR2 FQNEAQ come from the germline V gene (reference sequence). The CDR3 region has the DNA TGTGCCAGCAGCTGGGGCACCAGGGGAGACGAGCAGTTCTTC. Translating gives CASSWGTRGDEQFF.

The chain is built from TRBV18 and TRBJ2-1; 8 bases are shared with TRBD1. The trim removed 6 bases at V and 9 bases at J, leaving 10 bases unmatched. CDR3 size: 14 residues. Germline V gene data show CDR1 as KGHSH and CDR2 as LQKENI. CDR3 coding DNA: TGTGCCAGCTCGTGGGCCAGGGGGCAAAGTGAGCAGTTCTTC. Translation gives CASSWARGQSEQFF.

The V call is TRBV30, the J call TRBJ2-2; D perhaps matches TRBD2 (5 bases). Germline assignment: CDR1 GTSNPN and CDR2 SVGIG (reference sequence). The CDR3 runs to 15 residues. V lost 3 bases and J 1 base, leaving 12 bases between the germline ends. In DNA form, the CDR3 reads TGTGCCTGGAGGGGCGACTACTTGAACACCGGGGAGCTGTTTTTT. It encodes CAWRGDYLNTGELFF.

The gene calls are TRBV7-9 and TRBJ2-2; 9 bases fit TRBD2. Germline V lookup: CDR1 SEHNR, CDR2 FQNEAQ (reference sequence). The CDR3 loop spans 16 amino acids. The junction had 11 bases not matched to a gene; V was cut back by 6 bases and J by 6 bases. CDR3 protein: CASRSTSGEGAGELFF. Written as DNA, the CDR3 is TGTGCCAGCAGGTCGACTAGCGGAGAAGGGGCCGGGGAGCTGTTTTTT.

The chain recombines TRBV11-3 with TRBJ2-1, with 8 bases fitting TRBD1. This CDR3 region has 14 residues. CDR1 is SGHNT, CDR2 YENEEA, per germline. Losses at the gene ends were 5 bases for V and 8 bases for J; bases not matched to a gene: 8. CDR3 nucleotides: TGTGCCAGCAGCACAAGGACAGGGTTAGATGAGCAGTTCTTC. This encodes CASSTRTGLDEQFF. The whole variable domain, remainder taken from reference TRBV11-3 and TRBJ2-1, is EAGVVQSPRYKIIEKKQPVAFWCNPISGHNTLYWYLQNLGQGPELLIRYENEEAVDDSQLPKDRFSAERLKGVDSTLKIQPAELGDSAVYLCASSTRTGLDEQFFGPGTRLTVL.

This clone was seen a single time. J is TRBJ1-1 and V is TRBV30, with D perhaps matching TRBD1 (5 bases). The CDR3 has 15 residues. Germline-derived CDR1 and CDR2 are GTSNPN and SVGIG (reference sequence). Trimming removed 0 bases at V and 2 bases at J, with 13 bases between. The CDR3 region is CAWSVGGSFNTEAFF. CDR3 nucleotide sequence: TGTGCCTGGAGTGTCGGGGGTTCCTTTAACACTGAAGCTTTCTTT.

This chain uses TRBV28 with TRBJ2-1; 10 nucleotides align to TRBD2. The V and J ends lost 5 bases and 7 bases, in that order; junction bases with no gene match: 14. Germline-derived CDR1 and CDR2 are MDHEN and SYDVKM. The CDR3 has 17 residues. CDR3 DNA sequence: TGTGCCAGCAGTCTACCTCTCACTAGCGGGGATAAAAATGAGCAGTTCTTC. Translating gives CASSLPLTSGDKNEQFF.

The J gene is TRBJ1-2, the V gene TRBV7-2; perhaps TRBD1 as D (5 bases). The ends were cut back, 2 bases at V and 8 bases at J, with 15 bases in the middle. Looked up from germline, CDR1 is SGHTA and CDR2 is FQGNSA. The length of the CDR3 is 14 residues. CDR3 nucleotide sequence: TGTGCCAGCAGCTTATCCCTCCAGGGAGGCGGCTACACCTTC. This gives the protein CASSLSLQGGGYTF.

The rearrangement joins TRBV4-2 to TRBJ2-1; 10 nucleotides align to TRBD2. Germline V gene sequence: CDR1 LGHNA, CDR2 YNFKEQ. The CDR3 loop spans 19 amino acids. V gave up 4 bases and J gave up 0 bases; unmatched junction bases: 12. The CDR3 DNA is TGTGCCAGCAGCCCTAAGGGAGGACTAGCGGAGAGCTCCTACAATGAGCAGTTCTTC. It is translated as CASSPKGGLAESSYNEQFF.

The rearrangement uses TRBV10-2 and TRBJ2-2; D might be TRBD1 (6 bases). CDR1 is WSHSY and CDR2 is SAAADI in the germline V gene. The CDR3 is 14 residues long. V lost 7 bases to trimming and J lost 5 bases, with 14 bases between them. The DNA for the CDR3 is TGCGCCAGCAAGGAACAGGGAAGTACCGGGGAGCTGTTTTTT. Its translation: CASKEQGSTGELFF.

Note on this clone: Different DNA sequences within this sample yield the same CDR3. The chain couples TRBV10-1 to TRBJ1-1; the D is unclear. V lost 8 bases and J 1 base, leaving 11 bases between the germline ends. The CDR3 totals 13 residues. The germline V gene has CDR1 WNHNN and CDR2 SYGVQD (reference sequence). CDR3 DNA: TGCGCCAGCCGCCGGACGGCGAACACTGAAGCTTTCTTT. Amino acids: CASRRTANTEAFF.

V and J are TRBV28 and TRBJ2-7; 13 bases match TRBD2. This CDR3 contains 17 residues. From germline, CDR1 is MDHEN and CDR2 SYDVKM. The V gene end was trimmed by 3 bases and the J gene end by 3 bases; junction bases not matched to a gene: 8. Here the CDR3 reads CASSLSGTSGVRYEQYF. In nucleotides, the CDR3 is TGTGCCAGCAGTTTGTCCGGGACTAGCGGGGTTCGCTACGAGCAGTACTTC.

The V gene is TRBV7-2, the J gene TRBJ2-3, with 8 bases aligning to TRBD2. This CDR3 has 16 residues. V trimming: 3 bases; J trimming: 0 bases; junction bases outside the gene matches: 5. Germline assignment: CDR1 SGHTA and CDR2 FQGNSA. The CDR3 bases are TGTGCCAGCAGCTTGATGCCTAGCGGGAGCACAGATACGCAGTATTTT. Protein sequence: CASSLMPSGSTDTQYF.

The chain joins TRBV25-1 to TRBJ2-7; D possibly matches TRBD1 or TRBD2 (5 bases each). With 10 bases removed from V and 1 base from J, the gap between germline ends came to 14 bases. This CDR3 spans 13 amino acids. The germline CDR1 and CDR2 sequences are MGHDK and SYGVNS. CDR3 sequence reads: CATHGEGSYEQYF. CDR3 sequence (DNA): TGTGCCACCCATGGTGAGGGGTCCTACGAGCAGTACTTC.

This CDR3 is CARSPTGDTGNTIYF. CDR3 DNA sequence: TGTGCCAGAAGCCCCACAGGGGATACTGGAAACACCATATATTTT. The chain has TRBV5-3 and TRBJ1-3, with TRBD1 matching over 7 bases. TRBV5-3 is reported as an ORF; its role is uncertain. J lost 2 bases, V lost 4 bases, and 6 bases had no gene match. The CDR3 has 15 residues.

The gene calls are TRBV4-3 and TRBJ1-1; D unclear. The germline V gene encodes CDR1 LGHNA and CDR2 YSLEER. This CDR3 has 15 amino acids. Trimming cost V 1 base and J 1 base, with 10 bases left between them. CDR3 sequence: CASSQAGEPNTEAFF. The CDR3 DNA reads as TGCGCCAGCAGCCAAGCCGGGGAGCCGAACACTGAAGCTTTCTTT.

The V gene is TRBV30, the J gene TRBJ1-6; tentatively, D is TRBD1 (6 bases). V dropped 1 base and J dropped 8 bases, with 15 bases sitting between them. The CDR3 totals 15 residues. In germline, CDR1 is GTSNPN, CDR2 SVGIG (reference sequence). The DNA of the CDR3 is TGTGCCTGGAGTGCCCTTACAGGGCCAGATTCACCCCTCCACTTT. Encoded protein: CAWSALTGPDSPLHF. Full variable domain (rest looked up from reference TRBV30 and TRBJ1-6): SQTIHQWPATLVQPVGSPLSLECTVEGTSNPNLYWYRQAAGRGLQLLFYSVGIGQISSEVPQNLSASRPQDRQFILSSKKLLLSDSGFYLCAWSALTGPDSPLHFGNGTRLTVT.

This chain uses TRBV29-1 with TRBJ1-2, with D unresolved. Looked up from germline, CDR1 is SQVTM and CDR2 is ANQGSEA. The CDR3 spans 11 residues. The V end lost 0 bases, the J end lost 8 bases, and 7 bases lay between the germline ends. The CDR3 loop reads CSVEDVGGYTF. CDR3 coding DNA: TGCAGCGTTGAAGATGTCGGGGGCTACACCTTC.

This chain joins TRBV19 and TRBJ2-1, with 9 nucleotides matching TRBD2. The CDR3 has 18 residues. J gave up 5 bases and V 5 bases, and 16 bases lay outside the gene matches. The germline gives CDR1 LNHDA, CDR2 SQIVND (reference sequence). In DNA form, the CDR3 reads TGTGCCAGTAGTCCCCTGTTTGGTAGCGGGAGCCCTGACAATGAGCAGTTCTTC. Translating it yields CASSPLFGSGSPDNEQFF. The complete variable domain, with remaining parts taken from reference TRBV19 and TRBJ2-1, reads DGGITQSPKYLFRKEGQNVTLSCEQNLNHDAMYWYRQDPGQGLRLIYYSQIVNDFQKGDIAEGYSVSREKKESFPLTVTSAQKNPTAFYLCASSPLFGSGSPDNEQFFGPGTRLTVL.

This chain joins TRBV6-1 and TRBJ1-1; no definite D call. Germline V gives CDR1 MNHNS, CDR2 SASEGT. V was pared by 2 bases and J by 1 base, with 5 bases between. There are 13 residues in the CDR3. The DNA for the CDR3 is TGTGCCAGCAGTGAACTGCGGAACACTGAAGCTTTCTTT. Its translation is CASSELRNTEAFF.

V is TRBV9 and J is TRBJ1-3, with TRBD1 identical over 8 bases. CDR3 length equals 16 residues. V dropped 3 bases and J dropped 4; count of bases not matched to a gene: 9. Germline-derived CDR1 and CDR2 are SGDLS and YYNGEE. The CDR3 here is CASSDLPDRGGNTIYF. The CDR3 DNA reads TGTGCCAGCAGCGACCTTCCCGACAGGGGCGGAAACACCATATATTTT.

This clone was detected a few times. The V gene is TRBV28, the J gene TRBJ1-3, with D uncertain. The V end lost 6 bases, the J end lost 4 bases, and 16 bases lay between the germline ends. This CDR3 has 15 residues. Germline CDR1 reads MDHEN; CDR2 reads SYDVKM. The CDR3: CASRPGETRGNTIYF. The CDR3 DNA sequence: TGTGCCAGCAGACCTGGAGAAACGAGGGGAAACACCATATATTTT.

This clone was found once. V gene TRBV7-9 combines with J gene TRBJ2-5, with 7 nucleotides matching TRBD2. Trimming at V came to 5 bases and at J to 0 bases, leaving 3 bases not matched to a gene. Per germline, CDR1 SEHNR and CDR2 FQNEAQ (reference sequence). CDR3 size: 14 residues. Here the CDR3 reads CASSRGEYQETQYF. The DNA of the CDR3 is TGTGCCAGCAGCCGGGGGGAGTACCAAGAGACCCAGTACTTC.

The chain recombines TRBV9 with TRBJ2-3, with D possibly TRBD2 on 6 matching bases. The CDR3 sequence is 15 residues long. V was shortened by 3 bases and J by 6 bases, with 17 bases between the two germline ends. Germline CDR1 is SGDLS and CDR2 is YYNGEE. The CDR3 coding sequence is TGTGCCAGCAGCGCTCGGGACTTTAATCCGGATACGCAGTATTTT. It codes for CASSARDFNPDTQYF.